Described below is a single T cell receptor (beta chain) sequence and its context. The sample originates from a study of control samples from healthy donors and cancer patients. Germline loops: CDR1 SGDLS, CDR2 YYNGEE. The CDR3 loop spans 13 amino acids. Trimming removed 1 base at V and 6 bases at J, with 7 bases between. Some clones are missing from TCRdb's copy, which holds only in-frame ones; the method was immunoSEQ multiplex PCR. Among 75,000 to 100,000 clones listed, 85% to 90% were seen once. This sequence was found in a man aged 50 to 60 in good health. The chain uses TRBV9 and TRBJ2-2; D ambiguous. The sequenced material came from blood. CDR3: CASSVKRAGELFF. CDR3 nucleotides: TGTGCCAGCAGCGTAAAGAGAGCCGGGGAGCTGTTTTTT. Full variable domain (outside the CDR3, taken from reference TRBV9 and TRBJ2-2): DSGVTQTPKHLITATGQRVTLRCSPRSGDLSVYWYQQSLDQGLQFLIQYYNGEERAKGNILERFSAQQFPDLHSELNLSSLELGDSALYFCASSVKRAGELFFGEGSRLTVL.